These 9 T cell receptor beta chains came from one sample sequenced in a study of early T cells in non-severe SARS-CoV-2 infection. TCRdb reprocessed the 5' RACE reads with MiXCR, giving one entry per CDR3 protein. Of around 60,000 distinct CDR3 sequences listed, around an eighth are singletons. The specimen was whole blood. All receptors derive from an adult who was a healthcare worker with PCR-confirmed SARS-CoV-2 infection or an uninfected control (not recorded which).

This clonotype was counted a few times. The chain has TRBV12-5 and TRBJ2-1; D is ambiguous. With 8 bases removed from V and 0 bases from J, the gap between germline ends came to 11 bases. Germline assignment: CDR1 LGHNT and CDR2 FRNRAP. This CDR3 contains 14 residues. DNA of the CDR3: TGTGCTAGTTTTGGTACAAGCTCCTACAATGAGCAGTTCTTC. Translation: CASFGTSSYNEQFF.

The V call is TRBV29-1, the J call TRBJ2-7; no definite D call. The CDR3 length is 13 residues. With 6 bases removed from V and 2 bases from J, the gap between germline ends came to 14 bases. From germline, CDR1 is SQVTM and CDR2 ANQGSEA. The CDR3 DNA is TGCAGCGTACGACTCAGCACGGCCTACGAGCAGTACTTC. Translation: CSVRLSTAYEQYF.

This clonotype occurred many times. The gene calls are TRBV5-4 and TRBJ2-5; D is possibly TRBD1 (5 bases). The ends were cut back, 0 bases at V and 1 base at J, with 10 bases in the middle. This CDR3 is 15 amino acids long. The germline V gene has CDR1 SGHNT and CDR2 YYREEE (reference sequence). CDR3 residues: CASSLARQGQETQYF. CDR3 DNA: TGTGCCAGCAGCTTGGCCCGGCAGGGCCAAGAGACCCAGTACTTC.

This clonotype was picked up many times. The CDR3 loop reads CASSPSLREGPGELFF. CDR3 in DNA: TGTGCCAGCAGCCCCTCGCTCAGGGAGGGTCCCGGGGAGCTGTTTTTT. The rearrangement joins TRBV7-8 to TRBJ2-2, with 7 nucleotides matching TRBD2. The CDR3 spans 16 residues. V lost 5 bases, J lost 6 bases, and 12 bases stayed unmatched. Germline V gives CDR1 SGHVS, CDR2 FQNEAQ.

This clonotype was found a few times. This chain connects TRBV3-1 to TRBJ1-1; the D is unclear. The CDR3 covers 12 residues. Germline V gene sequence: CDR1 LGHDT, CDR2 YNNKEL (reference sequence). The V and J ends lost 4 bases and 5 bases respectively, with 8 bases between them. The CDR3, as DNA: TGTGCCAGCAGCCCACGAGGGACTGAAGCTTTCTTT. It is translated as CASSPRGTEAFF.

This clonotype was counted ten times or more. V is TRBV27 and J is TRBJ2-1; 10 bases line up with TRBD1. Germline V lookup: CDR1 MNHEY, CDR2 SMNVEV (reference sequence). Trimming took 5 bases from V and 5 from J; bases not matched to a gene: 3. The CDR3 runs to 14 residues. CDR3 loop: CASSRDRGNNEQFF. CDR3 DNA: TGTGCCAGCAGTCGGGACAGGGGTAACAATGAGCAGTTCTTC.

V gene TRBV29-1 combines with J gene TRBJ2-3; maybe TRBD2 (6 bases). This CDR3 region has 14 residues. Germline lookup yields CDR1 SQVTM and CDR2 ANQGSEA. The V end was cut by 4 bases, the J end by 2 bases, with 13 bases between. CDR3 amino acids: CSVVTAGFTDTQYF. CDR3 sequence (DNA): TGCAGCGTTGTGACGGCGGGATTCACAGATACGCAGTATTTT.

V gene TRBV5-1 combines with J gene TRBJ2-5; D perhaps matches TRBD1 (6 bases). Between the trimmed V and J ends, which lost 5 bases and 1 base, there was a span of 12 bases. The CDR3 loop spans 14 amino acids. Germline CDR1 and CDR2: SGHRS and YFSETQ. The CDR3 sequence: CASRQGSIQETQYF. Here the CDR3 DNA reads TGCGCCAGCAGACAGGGATCGATCCAAGAGACCCAGTACTTC.

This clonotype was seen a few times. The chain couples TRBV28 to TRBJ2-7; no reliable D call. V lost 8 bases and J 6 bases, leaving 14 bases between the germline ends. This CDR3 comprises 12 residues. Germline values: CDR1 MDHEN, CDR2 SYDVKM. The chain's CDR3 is CASGSRRPEQYF. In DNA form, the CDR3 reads TGTGCCAGCGGTTCTCGGCGGCCCGAGCAGTACTTC.